This T cell receptor (beta chain) was found in a study of T cell repertoires in cytomegalovirus infection. Study-level information: It was the public TCR beta signatures that indicated both CMV infection and matching HLA type. Study-level points and caveats: The study found HLA-C-restricted CMV-specific TCR beta clonotypes dominating the ex vivo response. Based on cumulative public TCR beta family frequency, carriers of CMV plus the relevant HLA were identified.

About this clonotype: Its antigen is still unknown.

Germline CDR1 reads SQVTM; CDR2 reads ANQGSEA. Trimming removed 2 bases from V and 5 bases from J, with 9 bases in between. The CDR3 extends over 12 amino acids. TCRdb itself ran the reads through MiXCR, one entry per CDR3 protein. The sample records approximately 630,000 distinct CDR3 sequences, about 24% being singletons. The source is a human donor in good health (CMV status not recorded). Some clones in this sample may be carry-over from other donors' samples. The V call is TRBV29-1, the J call TRBJ1-1; TRBD1 is a possible D gene (5 bases). The sample taken for sequencing was CD8+ T cells from PBMCs. The CDR3 loop reads CSVELGGTEAFF. CDR3 nucleotide sequence: TGCAGCGTTGAACTGGGGGGAACTGAAGCTTTCTTT.